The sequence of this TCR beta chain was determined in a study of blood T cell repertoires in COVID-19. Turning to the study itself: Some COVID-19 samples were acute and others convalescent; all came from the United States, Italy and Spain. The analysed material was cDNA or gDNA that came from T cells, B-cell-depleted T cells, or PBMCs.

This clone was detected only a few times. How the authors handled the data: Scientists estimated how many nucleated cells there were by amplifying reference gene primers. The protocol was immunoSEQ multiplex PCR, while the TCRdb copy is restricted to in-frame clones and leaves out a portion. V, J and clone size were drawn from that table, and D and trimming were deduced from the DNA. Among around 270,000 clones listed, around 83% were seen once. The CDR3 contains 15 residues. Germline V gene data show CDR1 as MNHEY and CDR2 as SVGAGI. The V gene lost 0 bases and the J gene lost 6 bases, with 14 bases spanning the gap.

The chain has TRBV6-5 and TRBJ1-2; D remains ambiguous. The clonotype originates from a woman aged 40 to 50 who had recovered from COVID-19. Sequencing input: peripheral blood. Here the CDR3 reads CASSYSYRTEDGYTF. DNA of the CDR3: TGTGCCAGCAGTTACTCGTATAGGACGGAGGATGGCTACACCTTC.